Presented here are 18 T cell receptor beta chains from one specimen sequenced in a study of blood T cell repertoires in COVID-19. TCRdb's table, derived via immunoSEQ multiplex PCR, lists solely in-frame clones and lacks some. Of roughly 460,000 clones listed, about 90% are singletons. Source material: peripheral blood. These receptor sequences come from a man aged 18 to 30 with COVID-19, enrolled during active disease.

This chain uses TRBV14 with TRBJ2-2; a weak D match, TRBD2 (5 bases). Germline CDR1 and CDR2: SGHDN and FVKESK. V gave up 1 base and J gave up 3 bases, with 12 bases separating them. The CDR3 is made up of 16 amino acids. The CDR3 sequence is CASSQVPGMHTGELFF. DNA for the CDR3: TGTGCCAGCAGCCAAGTTCCGGGAATGCACACCGGGGAGCTGTTTTTT.

The V and J genes are TRBV5-1 and TRBJ2-7, with a tentative D call TRBD1 (6 bases). The CDR3 runs to 14 residues. Germline V lookup: CDR1 SGHRS, CDR2 YFSETQ. V was pared by 4 bases and J by 2 bases, with 13 bases between. The CDR3 sequence is CASSGAGVAYEQYF. In nucleotides, the CDR3 is TGCGCCAGCAGCGGGGCAGGGGTGGCCTACGAGCAGTACTTC. Combining the CDR3 with reference TRBV5-1 and TRBJ2-7 gives the whole variable domain KAGVTQTPRYLIKTRGQQVTLSCSPISGHRSVSWYQQTPGQGLQFLFEYFSETQRNKGNFPGRFSGRQFSNSRSEMNVSTLELGDSALYLCASSGAGVAYEQYFGPGTRLTVT.

The chain recombines TRBV10-3 with TRBJ2-3, with D uncertain. The CDR3 contains 15 residues. Between the trimmed V and J ends, which lost 3 bases and 1 base, there was a span of 11 bases. Looked up from germline, CDR1 is ENHRY and CDR2 is SYGVKD. In DNA, the CDR3 is TGTGCCATCAGTGATTTCAGCGTGGGCACAGATACGCAGTATTTT. Translating gives CAISDFSVGTDTQYF.

This chain uses TRBV7-6 with TRBJ2-1, with D perhaps matching TRBD1 (7 bases). The CDR3 extends over 15 amino acids. Trimming took 2 bases from V and 4 from J, leaving 12 bases between them. Per the germline V gene, CDR1 is SGHVS and CDR2 is FNYEAQ. CDR3 sequence: CASSLRGRGYNEQFF. The CDR3, as DNA: TGTGCCAGCAGCTTAAGGGGGCGGGGTTACAATGAGCAGTTCTTC.

This CDR3 reads CASSSTGSRETQYF. CDR3 nucleotide sequence: TGTGCCAGCAGCTCGACAGGATCAAGGGAGACCCAGTACTTC. The rearrangement joins TRBV7-9 to TRBJ2-5; D might be TRBD1 (6 bases). This CDR3 is built from 14 residues. CDR1 is SEHNR, CDR2 FQNEAQ, per germline (reference sequence). Trimming left V 4 bases short and J 5 bases short, with 14 bases between.

The rearrangement links TRBV7-2 to TRBJ2-5; 9 bases are a match to TRBD2. V lost 2 bases and J lost 0; bases outside the gene matches: 7. CDR1 is SGHTA and CDR2 is FQGNSA in the germline V gene. CDR3 size: 17 residues. CDR3 sequence (DNA): TGTGCCAGCAGCTTAAGTTCTAGCGGGGCGTACCAAGAGACCCAGTACTTC. As protein: CASSLSSSGAYQETQYF.

This chain joins TRBV28 and TRBJ2-7; 9 nucleotides agree with TRBD1. This CDR3 comprises 15 residues. Germline CDR1 reads MDHEN; CDR2 reads SYDVKM. Unmatched junction bases numbered 10, after V lost 3 bases and J lost 7 bases. The CDR3 DNA follows: TGTGCCAGCAGTTTGAGCGCACAGGGGGCGAGGGAGCAGTACTTC. Translation gives CASSLSAQGAREQYF.

The gene calls are TRBV19 and TRBJ2-7, with 7 nucleotides matching TRBD1. Germline trimming cut 5 bases from V and 3 bases from J; bases unmatched to any gene: 4. Germline V gene sequence: CDR1 LNHDA, CDR2 SQIVND (reference sequence). The CDR3 extends over 13 amino acids. Written as DNA, the CDR3 is TGTGCCAGTAGTGGAACAGGGGTCTACGAGCAGTACTTC. Amino acid sequence: CASSGTGVYEQYF.

The rearrangement uses TRBV4-1 and TRBJ2-2, with a possible D match to TRBD2 (5 bases). The CDR3 loop spans 14 amino acids. CDR1 and CDR2 (germline): MGHRA, YSYEKL. The V gene lost 4 bases and the J gene lost 7 bases, with 13 bases spanning the gap. The CDR3 protein is CASSPTLGGGELFF. DNA for the CDR3: TGCGCCAGCAGCCCTACACTCGGAGGCGGGGAGCTGTTTTTT.

The rearrangement uses TRBV5-8 and TRBJ2-3; TRBD2 matches at 13 bases. The CDR3 is 15 residues long. V was pared by 6 bases and J by 4 bases, with 5 bases of the junction left unmatched. Per the germline V gene, CDR1 is SGHTS and CDR2 is YDEGEE. The chain's CDR3 is CASTTGLAGADTQYF. For the CDR3, the DNA is TGTGCCAGCACCACCGGACTAGCGGGAGCAGATACGCAGTATTTT.

The chain employs TRBV10-1 and TRBJ2-3; D call uncertain. The germline gives CDR1 WNHNN, CDR2 SYGVQD (reference sequence). The CDR3 has 13 amino acids. The V end was cut by 3 bases, the J end by 3 bases, with 7 bases between. The CDR3 DNA sequence: TGCGCCAGCAGTGATTCCCAAACAGATACGCAGTATTTT. This sequence encodes CASSDSQTDTQYF.

The gene calls are TRBV7-3 and TRBJ1-5, with TRBD1 as a possible D gene (6 bases). The V and J ends lost 5 bases and 3 bases respectively, with 11 bases between them. This CDR3 region has 14 residues. The germline V gene has CDR1 SGHTA and CDR2 FQGTGA. CDR3 coding DNA: TGTGCCAGCAGCCACCGGGACAACAATCAGCCCCAGCATTTT. Its protein is CASSHRDNNQPQHF. Full variable domain (missing parts from reference TRBV7-3 and TRBJ1-5): GAGVSQTPSNKVTEKGKYVELRCDPISGHTALYWYRQSLGQGPEFLIYFQGTGAADDSGLPNDRFFAVRPEGSVSTLKIQRTERGDSAVYLCASSHRDNNQPQHFGDGTRLSIL.

The V call is TRBV9, the J call TRBJ1-5, with a tentative D call TRBD1 (5 bases). This CDR3 has 12 amino acids. Trimming left V 7 bases short and J 5 bases short, with 10 bases between. Germline V CDR1 and CDR2: SGDLS, YYNGEE. CDR3 bases: TGTGCCAGCGCCGGGGGGGATCAGCCCCAGCATTTT. Its protein is CASAGGDQPQHF.

The genes are TRBV5-5 and TRBJ2-5; no clear D gene. The CDR3 totals 15 residues. The ends were cut back, 0 bases at V and 1 base at J, with 10 bases in the middle. Germline V gives CDR1 SGHKS, CDR2 YYEKEE (reference sequence). CDR3 in DNA: TGTGCCAGCAGCTTGGTATCGGTATTCCAAGAGACCCAGTACTTC. This translates into CASSLVSVFQETQYF.

This clone was counted once. The genes are TRBV30 and TRBJ2-1, with 13 nucleotides matching TRBD2. CDR1 and CDR2 from the germline V gene are GTSNPN and SVGIG (reference sequence). V was pared by 8 bases and J by 0 bases, with 19 bases of the junction left unmatched. This CDR3 region has 20 residues. The CDR3 sequence is CARTGGETSGRTHSYNEQFF. In DNA form, the CDR3 reads TGTGCCAGAACCGGGGGGGAGACTAGCGGGAGGACGCACTCCTACAATGAGCAGTTCTTC.

This chain joins TRBV4-2 and TRBJ2-3; D is possibly TRBD2 (5 bases). Germline CDR1 is LGHNA and CDR2 is YNFKEQ. This CDR3 comprises 13 residues. The ends were cut back, 0 bases at V and 5 bases at J, with 6 bases in the middle. The CDR3 spells CASSQEGGDTQYF. The CDR3 DNA reads TGTGCCAGCAGCCAAGAAGGAGGAGATACGCAGTATTTT.

The rearrangement links TRBV5-1 to TRBJ2-1; TRBD2 agrees at 10 bases. The CDR3 runs 15 residues. From germline, CDR1 is SGHRS and CDR2 YFSETQ. J gave up 6 bases and V 8 bases, and 11 bases lay outside the gene matches. Here the CDR3 reads CASQDPGLAINEQFF. The CDR3 nucleotides read TGCGCCAGTCAGGATCCGGGACTAGCGATCAATGAGCAGTTCTTC.

The chain combines TRBV2 with TRBJ2-2; 10 nucleotides agree with TRBD2. J gave up 2 bases and V 0 bases, and 6 bases lay outside the gene matches. CDR1 and CDR2 (germline): SNHLY, FYNNEI. This CDR3 region has 18 residues. CDR3 sequence: CASSEARAGGFNTGELFF. CDR3 nucleotide sequence: TGTGCCAGCAGTGAAGCAAGAGCGGGGGGGTTCAACACCGGGGAGCTGTTTTTT.